One sample yielded the 22 T cell receptor beta chains listed below, sequenced in a study of human T cells and chemical hapten exposure. Sample time point: patch test 1, 2 weeks after DPC sensitization. Stated treatment: therapeutic diphenylcyclopropenone sensitization with weekly scalp DPC. TCRdb used MiXCR to reprocess the RACE reads, holding one entry per CDR3 protein. The sample carries 75,000 to 100,000 distinct CDR3 sequences, roughly 10% recorded once. The specimen comprised whole blood, sampled in connection with sensitization to the hapten diphenylcyclopropenone (DPC). Source of these receptors: a woman aged 60 to 75 with alopecia areata. Some clones in this sample may be carry-over from other donors' samples.

Ten or more counts support this clonotype. J is TRBJ1-3 and V is TRBV7-8; 8 nucleotides match TRBD1. Germline V gene lookup returns CDR1 SGHVS and CDR2 FQNEAQ. The CDR3 covers 16 residues. V lost 0 bases and J lost 2; bases outside the gene matches: 3. Here the CDR3 reads CASSLAPQGAGNTIYF. For the CDR3, the DNA is TGTGCCAGCAGCTTAGCGCCACAGGGGGCTGGAAACACCATATATTTT.

This clonotype has only a few counts. The rearrangement uses TRBV3-1 and TRBJ1-1; 8 bases are shared with TRBD1. This CDR3 is built from 16 residues. With 4 bases clipped from V and 5 bases from J, the junction kept 12 bases outside the gene matches. The germline gives CDR1 LGHDT, CDR2 YNNKEL (reference sequence). CDR3 sequence: CASSLAGQAFWTEAFF. CDR3 DNA sequence: TGTGCCAGCAGCCTTGCGGGACAGGCCTTTTGGACTGAAGCTTTCTTT.

The CDR3 protein is CSARGGSGKPYEQYF. In nucleotides, the CDR3 is TGCAGTGCTAGAGGCGGTAGCGGGAAACCCTACGAGCAGTACTTC. V is TRBV20-1 and J is TRBJ2-7, with 8 positions matching TRBD2. The CDR3 runs to 15 residues. Germline CDR1 and CDR2: DFQATT and SNEGSKA (reference sequence). V was pared by 1 base and J by 2 bases, with 7 bases of the junction left unmatched.

The chain is built from TRBV5-6 and TRBJ1-1; D is unclear. V was cut by 3 bases and J by 7 bases, with 22 bases left in between. The CDR3 is 16 residues long. Germline assignment: CDR1 SGHDT and CDR2 YYEEEE. DNA of the CDR3: TGTGCCAGCAGCTCGAAACGTGGGTTTCTTTCGGGTGAAGCTTTCTTT. This encodes CASSSKRGFLSGEAFF.

V is TRBV20-1 and J is TRBJ2-7, with 7 bases fitting TRBD2. Germline V gene sequence: CDR1 DFQATT, CDR2 SNEGSKA (reference sequence). The junction had 6 bases not matched to a gene; V was cut back by 1 base and J by 0 bases. This CDR3 has 15 amino acids. CDR3 bases: TGCAGTGCTAGAGCCCTAGCGGCTAGCTCCTACGAGCAGTACTTC. Amino acids: CSARALAASSYEQYF.

This sequence joins TRBV27 and TRBJ2-7; TRBD1 matches 7 bases. The V gene end was trimmed by 4 bases and the J gene end by 5 bases; junction bases not matched to a gene: 2. The CDR3 is 12 amino acids. Germline-derived CDR1 and CDR2 are MNHEY and SMNVEV (reference sequence). This CDR3 is CASSYTGDEQYF. The CDR3 DNA sequence: TGTGCCAGCAGTTATACAGGGGACGAGCAGTACTTC.

This clonotype was counted at least ten times. V gene TRBV7-2 combines with J gene TRBJ2-7; 15 nucleotides agree with TRBD2. The V gene's germline CDR1 is SGHTA and CDR2 FQGNSA. The CDR3 has 17 amino acids. Trimming removed 6 bases from V and 0 bases from J; junction bases left unmatched: 6. In DNA, the CDR3 is TGTGCCAGCAGAGGGACTAGCGGGGGGCATAGCTCCTACGAGCAGTACTTC. Translation gives CASRGTSGGHSSYEQYF.

The chain joins TRBV20-1 to TRBJ2-7, with 8 bases matching TRBD2. CDR1 DFQATT and CDR2 SNEGSKA come from the germline V gene (reference sequence). The CDR3 covers 17 residues. V gave up 1 base and J gave up 0 bases; unmatched junction bases: 11. The CDR3 protein is CSARGHGTGTSSYEQYF. The CDR3 DNA follows: TGCAGTGCTAGAGGCCATGGGACCGGGACTAGCTCCTACGAGCAGTACTTC.

This clonotype has only a few counts. The chain combines TRBV3-1 with TRBJ1-1, with 7 bases identical to TRBD1. V gave up 0 bases and J gave up 7 bases; unmatched junction bases: 5. The CDR3 has 14 amino acids. Germline V gene lookup returns CDR1 LGHDT and CDR2 YNNKEL (reference sequence). The CDR3 sequence is CASSQEAGDSEAFF. CDR3 coding DNA: TGTGCCAGCAGCCAAGAGGCGGGGGACAGTGAAGCTTTCTTT.

This clonotype occurred many times. The chain has TRBV7-9 and TRBJ1-3; maybe TRBD1 (6 bases). The germline CDR1 and CDR2 sequences are SEHNR and FQNEAQ (reference sequence). The V end lost 1 base, the J end lost 13 bases, and 11 bases lay between the germline ends. This CDR3 is 12 amino acids long. This CDR3 is CASSLEGGQIYF. The CDR3 nucleotides read TGTGCCAGCAGCTTAGAAGGAGGACAGATATATTTT.

This clonotype was counted only a few times. The rearrangement links TRBV6-5 to TRBJ2-2, with D perhaps TRBD1 or TRBD2 (6 bases each). Germline CDR1 reads MNHEY; CDR2 reads SVGAGI. This CDR3 is built from 13 residues. V lost 5 bases, J lost 6 bases, and 10 bases lay in between. This CDR3 reads CASSRGGPGELFF. The CDR3 bases are TGTGCCAGCAGTCGAGGGGGGCCCGGGGAGCTGTTTTTT.

The chain joins TRBV23-1 to TRBJ1-5, with 9 bases that match TRBD1. TRBV23-1 is an ORF, and what it does is uncertain. CDR3 length equals 15 residues. V shed 6 bases, J shed 7 bases, and the junction held 10 bases outside the gene matches. Written as DNA, the CDR3 is TGCGCCAGCAGAGTGGACAGGGGCCTCGGGCAGCCCCAGCATTTT. Its protein product is CASRVDRGLGQPQHF.

This clonotype was counted many times. The chain combines TRBV5-5 with TRBJ2-3, with a possible D match to TRBD2 (6 bases). Germline V gene sequence: CDR1 SGHKS, CDR2 YYEKEE (reference sequence). CDR3 length: 11 amino acids. The V gene lost 9 bases and the J gene lost 8 bases, with 13 bases spanning the gap. CDR3 residues: CAIEEGGTQYF. CDR3 nucleotides: TGTGCCATTGAAGAGGGAGGTACGCAGTATTTT.

This clonotype has just a few counts. This sequence joins TRBV23-1 and TRBJ1-3; no reliable D call. TRBV23-1 is assigned to the ORF class and has an uncertain function. Trimming took 0 bases from V and 0 from J, leaving 9 bases between them. The CDR3 sequence is 16 residues long. The CDR3 sequence: CASSQSEGPSGNTIYF. In DNA form, the CDR3 reads TGCGCCAGCAGTCAATCAGAGGGTCCCTCTGGAAACACCATATATTTT.

The chain joins TRBV3-1 to TRBJ2-5; D gene uncertain. Trimming removed 1 base from V and 3 bases from J, with 15 bases in between. This CDR3 comprises 16 residues. Germline V gene lookup returns CDR1 LGHDT and CDR2 YNNKEL (reference sequence). CDR3 bases: TGTGCCAGCAGCCAAGGCGCGGCATATTTAAAAGAGACCCAGTACTTC. It translates to CASSQGAAYLKETQYF.

The chain recombines TRBV20-1 with TRBJ2-7; D is unresolved. This CDR3 comprises 12 residues. V lost 6 bases and J lost 7, with 16 bases in between. The germline V gene has CDR1 DFQATT and CDR2 SNEGSKA (reference sequence). The chain's CDR3 is CSAPSPASEQYF. In DNA, the CDR3 is TGCAGTGCCCCCTCGCCTGCGAGTGAGCAGTACTTC.

This clonotype came up a few times. The chain joins TRBV12-3 or TRBV12-4 to TRBJ2-1, with D maybe TRBD1 (6 bases). V was trimmed by 5 bases and J by 8 bases, leaving 16 bases between them. This CDR3 is built from 14 residues. CDR3 sequence: CASSTYGGLHEQFF. The CDR3, as DNA: TGTGCCAGCAGTACCTATGGGGGCCTCCATGAGCAGTTCTTC.

This clonotype was seen at least ten times. The rearrangement uses TRBV6-5 and TRBJ1-5, with D tentatively TRBD1 (5 bases). The length of the CDR3 is 15 residues. Trimming pared 0 bases from V and 2 bases from J, leaving 8 bases between. Germline CDR1 is MNHEY and CDR2 is SVGAGI. CDR3 amino acids: CASSYSGVGNQPQHF. CDR3 DNA sequence: TGTGCCAGCAGTTACTCAGGGGTGGGCAATCAGCCCCAGCATTTT.

Note on this clonotype: A read error is likely, as this CDR3 ends without the conserved phenylalanine or tryptophan. The chain is built from TRBV16 and TRBJ1-5; TRBD1 aligns across 7 bases. The CDR3 loop spans 15 amino acids. V lost 0 bases and J lost 11; bases outside the gene matches: 10. The germline CDR1 and CDR2 sequences are KGHSY and FQNENV. The CDR3 loop is CASSQSRQGGQAQHL. CDR3 DNA sequence: TGTGCCAGCAGCCAATCGAGGCAGGGAGGACAGGCCCAGCATTTA.

This clonotype has a count of ten or more. V gene TRBV25-1 combines with J gene TRBJ1-1; D gene unclear. Germline V gene data show CDR1 as MGHDK and CDR2 as SYGVNS. V was trimmed by 4 bases and J by 0 bases, leaving 3 bases between them. The CDR3 is made up of 12 amino acids. The DNA for the CDR3 is TGTGCCAGCAGTGGCCTGAACACTGAAGCTTTCTTT. Its translation is CASSGLNTEAFF.

The gene calls are TRBV7-2 and TRBJ2-2, with D hard to call. V was shortened by 3 bases and J by 2 bases, with 19 bases between the two germline ends. The CDR3 covers 18 residues. Germline loops: CDR1 SGHTA, CDR2 FQGNSA. The CDR3 spells CASSFVPPPPLNTGELFF. CDR3 sequence (DNA): TGTGCCAGCAGCTTTGTCCCCCCCCCGCCCTTAAACACCGGGGAGCTGTTTTTT. The whole variable domain, filled in from reference TRBV7-2 and TRBJ2-2, reads GAGVSQSPSNKVTEKGKDVELRCDPISGHTALYWYRQSLGQGLEFLIYFQGNSAPDKSGLPSDRFSAERTGGSVSTLTIQRTQQEDSAVYLCASSFVPPPPLNTGELFFGEGSRLTVL.

This clonotype was recorded a few times. V gene TRBV2 combines with J gene TRBJ1-2; D unclear. The ends were cut back, 8 bases at V and 2 bases at J, with 6 bases in the middle. Germline V lookup: CDR1 SNHLY, CDR2 FYNNEI. The CDR3 covers 11 residues. The CDR3 DNA reads as TGTGCCAGCTGCTTAAACTATGGCTACACCTTC. Translating it yields CASCLNYGYTF.